This T cell receptor beta chain was observed in a study of shared T cell receptors in the human thymus. The table came from immunoSEQ multiplex PCR; TCRdb's copy has only in-frame clones and leaves some out. The profile shows approximately 730,000 clones, approximately 85% of them singletons. Germline trimming cut 6 bases from V and 2 bases from J; bases unmatched to any gene: 17. This CDR3 region has 18 residues. Per germline, CDR1 SGHTA and CDR2 FQGNSA. The same sample was also studied in work on human thymus T cells. From that study: Immunologically healthy infants in Finland undergoing congenital heart defect surgery were the donors. Thymus was obtained from resections taken during corrective heart surgery. Apparent skewing of V and J gene usage characterized both thymic and blood repertoires. Related research described thymic repertoires that were highly overlapping among unrelated individuals.

The TCR comes from a girl in the first two years of life with a congenital heart defect. Sequencing was performed on thymocytes. This chain joins TRBV7-2 and TRBJ1-2, with TRBD1 matching 8 bases. CDR3 amino acids: CASRRARGRTLLNYGYTF. For the CDR3, the DNA is TGTGCCAGCAGGCGAGCCAGGGGGCGGACTCTGCTAAACTATGGCTACACCTTC.